The 27 T cell receptor beta chains below all came from one sample that was sequenced in a study of T-cell memory formation after mild COVID-19. Via MiXCR, TCRdb re-called the 5' RACE reads, giving one row per CDR3 protein. This table has roughly 240,000 distinct CDR3 sequences, 15% to 17% appearing once. The sample comprised PBMCs or a T cell subset sorted from them (not recorded which). These receptors all stem from an adult woman who had mild COVID-19 (a few samples of this study predate the infection). Cell type and time point are not known.

This clonotype was seen only a few times. In nucleotides, the CDR3 is TGTGCCAGCAGCTTAGTATCGCGGGGAAGCTCACCCCTCCACTTT. Its protein is CASSLVSRGSSPLHF. The V call is TRBV7-2, the J call TRBJ1-6; D is uncertain. The CDR3 covers 15 residues. Trimming removed 1 base from V and 10 bases from J, with 14 bases in between. Germline values: CDR1 SGHTA, CDR2 FQGNSA. The variable domain in full, with the rest retrieved from reference TRBV7-2 and TRBJ1-6, is GAGVSQSPSNKVTEKGKDVELRCDPISGHTALYWYRQSLGQGLEFLIYFQGNSAPDKSGLPSDRFSAERTGGSVSTLTIQRTQQEDSAVYLCASSLVSRGSSPLHFGNGTRLTVT.

This clonotype came up many times. The chain links TRBV20-1 to TRBJ2-7; perhaps TRBD2 as D (6 bases). The germline V gene encodes CDR1 DFQATT and CDR2 SNEGSKA (reference sequence). The CDR3 sequence is 13 residues long. V gave up 4 bases and J gave up 6 bases, with 16 bases separating them. The CDR3 protein is CSATRDGRGEQYF. The CDR3 region has the DNA TGCAGTGCTACCCGGGACGGGAGAGGCGAGCAGTACTTC.

This clonotype has just a few counts. Here the CDR3 reads CASKKTSHGLYEQYF. CDR3 nucleotide sequence: TGTGCCAGCAAGAAAACTTCCCACGGCCTCTACGAGCAGTACTTC. The chain links TRBV27 to TRBJ2-7; D is uncertain. Germline-derived CDR1 and CDR2 are MNHEY and SMNVEV (reference sequence). V shed 7 bases and J shed 3 bases, with 19 bases lying between them. The CDR3 totals 15 residues.

The chain has TRBV5-7 and TRBJ2-6; 7 positions match TRBD1. TRBV5-7 belongs to the ORF category, with a function that is uncertain. This CDR3 region has 15 residues. Trimming removed 4 bases from V and 2 bases from J; junction bases left unmatched: 3. CDR3 bases: TGTGCCAGCAGCCGGCAGGGGGCTGGGGCCAACGTCCTGACTTTC. Translating gives CASSRQGAGANVLTF.

About this clonotype: The junction and the germline gene differ at one end; a read error may be behind it. V usage is TRBV7-7 and J usage is TRBJ2-5; TRBD2 might be the D (6 bases). The CDR3 has 13 residues. The germline V gene has CDR1 SSHAT and CDR2 FNYEAQ (reference sequence). The DNA of the CDR3 is TGTGCTAGCAGCGAAAGGCGGGGAGAGACCCAGTACTTC. This encodes CASSERRGETQYF. Filled out from reference TRBV7-7 and TRBJ2-5, the complete variable domain reads GAGVSQSPRYKVTKRGQDVTLRCDPISSHATLYWYQQALGQGPEFLTYFNYEAQPDKSGLPSDRFSAERPEGSISTLTIQRTEQRDSAMYRCASSERRGETQYFGPGTRLLVL.

The rearrangement uses TRBV7-2 and TRBJ2-7; TRBD1 matches at 7 bases. The V gene end was trimmed by 2 bases and the J gene end by 6 bases; junction bases not matched to a gene: 7. This CDR3 has 14 residues. Germline loops: CDR1 SGHTA, CDR2 FQGNSA. In nucleotides, the CDR3 is TGTGCCAGCAGCTTAAAACCACAGGGGATCGAGCAGTACTTC. Protein: CASSLKPQGIEQYF.

This clonotype has a handful of counts. This chain joins TRBV10-3 and TRBJ2-4; perhaps TRBD2 as D (6 bases). V lost 1 base and J lost 6, with 7 bases in between. CDR3 size: 13 residues. Germline V gene data show CDR1 as ENHRY and CDR2 as SYGVKD. CDR3 DNA sequence: TGTGCCATCAGTGAGTTGGGGGGAAACATTCAGTACTTC. Protein product: CAISELGGNIQYF.

This clonotype was picked up many times. The chain has TRBV12-3 or TRBV12-4 and TRBJ1-1; possibly TRBD1 for D (6 bases). The germline V and J ends were trimmed by 3 bases and 2 bases, with 10 bases remaining between them. This CDR3 has 14 amino acids. The CDR3 nucleotides are TGTGCCAGCAGTTTCCCGGACAGAAACACTGAAGCTTTCTTT. It is translated as CASSFPDRNTEAFF.

This clonotype was seen more than once but under ten times. CDR3 sequence: CASSQRAGAVTDTQYF. The CDR3 DNA sequence: TGTGCCAGCAGCCAGCGAGCGGGAGCGGTGACAGATACGCAGTATTTT. V is TRBV4-2 and J is TRBJ2-3; 8 positions match TRBD2. The V gene end was trimmed by 3 bases and the J gene end by 3 bases; junction bases not matched to a gene: 8. This CDR3 region has 16 residues. CDR1 and CDR2 from the germline V gene are LGHNA and YNFKEQ.

The J gene is TRBJ1-5, the V gene TRBV12-5; D ambiguous. The ends were cut back, 5 bases at V and 5 bases at J, with 7 bases in the middle. The CDR3 spans 12 residues. Germline V gives CDR1 LGHNT, CDR2 FRNRAP. CDR3 DNA sequence: TGTGCTAGTGGTCCCACCGATCAGCCCCAGCATTTT. It encodes CASGPTDQPQHF.

This clonotype was detected ten times or more. This rearrangement joins TRBV4-2 to TRBJ1-1; possible D gene TRBD1, 6 bases. The CDR3 is 14 amino acids. The germline V and J ends were trimmed by 1 base and 4 bases, with 10 bases remaining between them. CDR1 is LGHNA and CDR2 is YNFKEQ in the germline V gene. The CDR3 DNA reads as TGTGCCAGCAGCCAAGGGGGCAGGGGCACTGAAGCTTTCTTT. The encoded protein is CASSQGGRGTEAFF.

This clonotype was seen a handful of times. The chain uses TRBV7-9 and TRBJ2-1, with 7 bases aligning to TRBD2. This CDR3 has 17 residues. The germline gives CDR1 SEHNR, CDR2 FQNEAQ (reference sequence). The V gene end was trimmed by 4 bases and the J gene end by 2 bases; junction bases not matched to a gene: 11. The CDR3: CASSSRLGGSTYNEQFF. The CDR3 DNA sequence: TGTGCCAGCAGCTCACGACTAGGCGGGAGTACCTACAATGAGCAGTTCTTC.

The chain recombines TRBV3-1 with TRBJ2-7; 8 positions agree with TRBD2. The V segment lost 1 base and the J segment 3 bases; nucleotides outside the gene matches: 8. Germline loops: CDR1 LGHDT, CDR2 YNNKEL (reference sequence). The CDR3 is made up of 16 amino acids. The CDR3 DNA sequence: TGTGCCAGCAGCCAAGTCGGTAGCGGGATAGACTACGAGCAGTACTTC. This sequence encodes CASSQVGSGIDYEQYF.

This clonotype was found a few times. The chain carries TRBV4-2 and TRBJ2-1, with 10 bases that match TRBD2. The ends lost 0 bases at V and 4 bases at J; junction bases unmatched: 12. Germline CDR1 is LGHNA and CDR2 is YNFKEQ. The CDR3 has 19 residues. In DNA form, the CDR3 reads TGTGCCAGCAGCCAAGAAGGGTTCAAAGCGGGAGGGCCGTACAATGAGCAGTTCTTC. Translated: CASSQEGFKAGGPYNEQFF.

This chain joins TRBV20-1 and TRBJ1-5; weak D call: TRBD1 (5 bases). The V end was cut by 6 bases, the J end by 1 base, with 10 bases between. From germline, CDR1 is DFQATT and CDR2 SNEGSKA (reference sequence). The CDR3 has 13 residues. Written as DNA, the CDR3 is TGCAGTGCGAGCAAGGGGAGCAATCAGCCCCAGCATTTT. Amino acids: CSASKGSNQPQHF.

This clonotype was counted between two and nine times. The chain employs TRBV7-6 and TRBJ1-1, with D hard to call. There are 13 residues in the CDR3. CDR1 is SGHVS and CDR2 is FNYEAQ in the germline V gene. V lost 4 bases to trimming and J lost 3 bases, with 9 bases between them. The chain's CDR3 is CASSSQEYTEAFF. CDR3 bases: TGTGCCAGCAGCTCCCAGGAGTACACTGAAGCTTTCTTT.

The V call is TRBV6-6, the J call TRBJ1-5, with D uncertain. Between the trimmed V and J ends, which lost 6 bases and 3 bases, there was a span of 12 bases. CDR1 is MNHNY and CDR2 is SVGAGI in the germline V gene (reference sequence). This CDR3 region has 14 residues. In nucleotides, the CDR3 is TGTGCCAGCAGCCCAGGAGCGCCCAATCAGCCCCAGCATTTT. It specifies CASSPGAPNQPQHF.

This clonotype was observed many times. This rearrangement joins TRBV19 to TRBJ2-1; D possibly matches TRBD1 or TRBD2 (5 bases each). The CDR3 sequence is 16 residues long. The germline gives CDR1 LNHDA, CDR2 SQIVND (reference sequence). The V end was cut by 3 bases, the J end by 0 bases, with 12 bases between. In DNA form, the CDR3 reads TGTGCCAGTAGTATTGCCGGGACCCTCTCCTACAATGAGCAGTTCTTC. This sequence encodes CASSIAGTLSYNEQFF.

The rearrangement links TRBV5-1 to TRBJ2-2; 11 positions agree with TRBD2. CDR1 is SGHRS, CDR2 YFSETQ, per germline. Trimming at V came to 1 base and at J to 4 bases, leaving 3 bases not matched to a gene. This CDR3 contains 16 residues. CDR3 DNA sequence: TGCGCCAGCAGCTTGACTAGCGGGAGTCCCACCGGGGAGCTGTTTTTT. Its protein product is CASSLTSGSPTGELFF.

This clonotype has only a few counts. The rearrangement uses TRBV6-1 and TRBJ1-6; 7 bases agree with TRBD1. CDR1 and CDR2 (germline): MNHNS, SASEGT. With 8 bases clipped from V and 7 bases from J, the junction kept 14 bases outside the gene matches. The CDR3 runs to 16 residues. The CDR3 DNA is TGTGCCAGCCCAATGAAGAGGGGGACAGAGAATTCACCCCTCCACTTT. This codes for CASPMKRGTENSPLHF.

The V call is TRBV7-2, the J call TRBJ2-7; 7 bases agree with TRBD2. Trimming at V came to 3 bases and at J to 3 bases, leaving 14 bases not matched to a gene. CDR1 and CDR2 from the germline V gene are SGHTA and FQGNSA. The CDR3 spans 17 residues. Here the CDR3 reads CASSFGRGNTLRYEQYF. As DNA, the CDR3 is TGTGCCAGCAGCTTCGGGCGGGGGAACACTCTGCGCTACGAGCAGTACTTC.

At least ten counts were recorded for this clonotype. The rearrangement joins TRBV18 to TRBJ2-7, with 9 bases lining up with TRBD1. The CDR3 is 16 amino acids. Germline V gives CDR1 KGHSH, CDR2 LQKENI. Trimming took 3 bases from V and 3 from J; bases not matched to a gene: 9. CDR3 amino acids: CASSPTGTGQLYEQYF. The CDR3 DNA is TGTGCCAGCTCACCTACCGGGACAGGGCAACTCTACGAGCAGTACTTC.

As to this clonotype: A read error may account for a junction end that differs from germline. V gene TRBV2 combines with J gene TRBJ2-5; D is possibly TRBD2 (7 bases). The CDR3 covers 11 residues. Germline V CDR1 and CDR2: SNHLY, FYNNEI. CDR3 in DNA: TGTGCCAGCAGTGATGGGAGGGACAACGCCTTC. This encodes CASSDGRDNAF.

This clonotype was observed a few times. This sequence joins TRBV5-1 and TRBJ2-6, with TRBD1 identical over 8 bases. V dropped 0 bases and J dropped 0; count of bases not matched to a gene: 5. Germline CDR1 SGHRS, CDR2 YFSETQ. CDR3 length: 18 residues. Written as DNA, the CDR3 is TGCGCCAGCAGCTTGGGGCAGGGGGCTGGCTCTGGGGCCAACGTCCTGACTTTC. The encoded protein is CASSLGQGAGSGANVLTF.

The chain employs TRBV3-1 and TRBJ1-1; TRBD1 is a possible D gene (6 bases). The ends were cut back, 4 bases at V and 1 base at J, with 10 bases in the middle. There are 14 residues in the CDR3. Germline CDR1 reads LGHDT; CDR2 reads YNNKEL (reference sequence). The CDR3 spells CASSPDRWNTEAFF. The CDR3 DNA follows: TGTGCCAGCAGCCCAGACAGGTGGAACACTGAAGCTTTCTTT.

The chain recombines TRBV5-1 with TRBJ1-2; the D gene is possibly TRBD1 (5 bases). Trimming pared 0 bases from V and 0 bases from J, leaving 9 bases between. Germline V gives CDR1 SGHRS, CDR2 YFSETQ. The CDR3 spans 15 residues. The CDR3 loop reads CASSLGQSPNYGYTF. DNA of the CDR3: TGCGCCAGCAGCTTGGGACAGTCCCCTAACTATGGCTACACCTTC.

This CDR3 reads CASSLGMVADTQYF. In DNA, the CDR3 is TGTGCCAGCAGCTTAGGGATGGTCGCGGATACGCAGTATTTT. The chain combines TRBV7-8 with TRBJ2-3; D not certain. The germline V gene has CDR1 SGHVS and CDR2 FQNEAQ. V lost 1 base, J lost 6 bases, and 11 bases lay in between. The CDR3 sequence is 14 residues long.